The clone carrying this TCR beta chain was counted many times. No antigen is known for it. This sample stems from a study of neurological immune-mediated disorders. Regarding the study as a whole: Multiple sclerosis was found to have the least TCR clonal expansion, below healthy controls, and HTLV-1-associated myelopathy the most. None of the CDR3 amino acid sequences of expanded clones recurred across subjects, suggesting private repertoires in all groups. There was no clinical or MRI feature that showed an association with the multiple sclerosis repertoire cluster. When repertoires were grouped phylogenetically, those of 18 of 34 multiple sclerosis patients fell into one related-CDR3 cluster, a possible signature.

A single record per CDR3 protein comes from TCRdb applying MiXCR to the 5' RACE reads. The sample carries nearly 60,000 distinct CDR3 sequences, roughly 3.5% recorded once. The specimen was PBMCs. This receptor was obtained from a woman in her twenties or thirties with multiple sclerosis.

The CDR3 region is CASSLDPGVPNSPLHF. In nucleotides, the CDR3 is TGCGCCAGCAGCTTGGATCCTGGGGTCCCCAATTCACCCCTCCACTTT. The chain employs TRBV5-1 and TRBJ1-6; D gene ambiguous. This CDR3 has 16 amino acids. Trimming left V 0 bases short and J 7 bases short, with 14 bases between. CDR1 and CDR2 (germline): SGHRS, YFSETQ.